This TCR beta chain was sequenced in a study of response to subunit inactivated influenza vaccine (dated by TCRdb to between 2018 and 2020). Regarding the research as a whole: The study used deep quantitative T cell receptor repertoire profiling to track responses to a trivalent subunit inactivated influenza vaccine. Study-wide findings and limitations: According to the authors, only a limited number of new T cells may be recruited by each seasonal influenza vaccination.

Library generation was performed with RT-PCR. The sequencer was an Illumina HiSeq 2500. TCRdb reran the public reads through fastp at Q25 and MiXCR, keeping productive beta chains. Entries are consolidated by CDR3 protein sequence, retaining the most common genes and DNA. The table for this sample lists roughly 570,000 distinct CDR3 sequences; 10% to 15% of them were counted only once. The ten largest clones add up to around 12% of the sample. This clonotype was recorded a few times. It lacks a known antigen. There are no base qualities to consult, and no much larger clone falls within one base. From the germline V gene, CDR1 is SGDLS and CDR2 is YYNGEE. The CDR3 covers 16 residues, taking in both the cysteine and the phenylalanine. Only the CDR3 portion is preserved as DNA: 48 bases, with reading frame beginning at the first base. At the junction V is shortened by 4 bases and J by 5 bases; bases outside the gene matches: 10.

The sample's time point label, in plain terms: 40 to 45 days after influenza vaccine administration. The sequence came from a man over 45 who received an inactivated influenza vaccine. Donor details come from another sample of the same person, matched by shared clones. Sequencing used PBMCs from blood, obtained about 40 days after vaccination. The receptor chain draws on TRBV9 and TRBJ2-2; TRBD1 lines up with 8 middle nucleotides. The nucleotide sequence is given as TGTGCCAGCAGCTCTAGGACAGGGCCGGGAACCGGGGAGCTGTTTTTT. Translated, it reads CASSSRTGPGTGELFF.